Listed below are T cell receptor beta chains from one sample, sequenced in a study of lymphopenia after photon versus proton radiotherapy. Using immunoSEQ multiplex PCR, the repertoire was profiled, and TCRdb retains in-frame clones only, with some absent. The sample holds under 80,000 clones; 70% to 90% are singletons and the top ten take about 2%. The specimen comprised peripheral blood, sampled from a patient treated with photon-based radiotherapy. The source is a man aged 40-49 years with gastric cancer. CDR3s include the opening cysteine and the closing phenylalanine or tryptophan. D genes are given only for firm matches.

j_call d_call v_call cdr3_aa cdr3_nt
TRBJ1-6 . TRBV7-3 CASSLGLDSPLHF TGTGCCAGCAGCTTGGGCCTGGATTCACCCCTCCACTTT
TRBJ1-5 TRBD1 TRBV5-5 CASSLTTGGAGNQPQHF TGTGCCAGCAGCTTGACTACAGGGGGCGCGGGCAATCAGCCCCAGCATTTT
TRBJ1-4 . TRBV11-2 CASSLRAEVSNEKLFF TGTGCCAGCAGCTTACGGGCAGAAGTGTCTAATGAAAAACTGTTTTTT
TRBJ2-6 . TRBV11-2 CASSPTLGTNSGANVLTF TGTGCCAGCAGCCCGACCCTGGGTACGAACTCTGGGGCCAACGTCCTGACTTTC
TRBJ1-1 . TRBV18 CASSPGGGGNTEAFF TGTGCCAGCTCACCAGGTGGGGGGGGCAACACTGAAGCTTTCTTT
TRBJ1-2 . TRBV27 CASSFSPQEASRGGYTF TGTGCCAGCAGTTTTTCGCCCCAAGAGGCGTCACGGGGAGGCTACACCTTC
TRBJ1-1 . TRBV6-5 CASSYSRQMNTEAFF TGTGCCAGCAGTTACTCCAGGCAGATGAACACTGAAGCTTTCTTT
TRBJ2-3 . TRBV11-2 CASSLPLTGDTQYF TGTGCCAGCAGCTTGCCTCTTACAGGGGATACGCAGTATTTT
TRBJ1-1 TRBD1 TRBV7-9 CASSLGQGLEAFF TGTGCCAGCAGCTTAGGACAGGGACTTGAAGCTTTCTTT
TRBJ2-3 . TRBV12-5 CASGLATDTQYF TGTGCTAGTGGTTTGGCGACAGATACGCAGTATTTT
TRBJ2-7 . TRBV27 CASSPRVGYEQYF TGTGCCAGCAGTCCCCGAGTCGGCTACGAGCAGTACTTC